The rows below give T cell receptor beta chains drawn from one sample of a study of control samples from healthy donors and cancer patients. TCRdb's table, derived via immunoSEQ multiplex PCR, lists solely in-frame clones and lacks some. Of 200,000 to 250,000 clones in the sample, 85% to 95% were seen once. The sequencing input was blood. Source of these receptors: a man in his fifties in good health. Each CDR3 is given with its conserved first and last residue. Each record gives: D gene, J gene, V gene, clone size, CDR3 protein, CDR3 DNA. The D gene is left open where the match is weak. Expanded clones get a size class; other rows say once, few or many, or leave the size out.

>-|TRBJ1-5|TRBV4-1|-
CASSQEWGGPQHF
TGCGCCAGCAGCCAAGAATGGGGCGGGCCCCAGCATTTT
>-|TRBJ2-7|TRBV2|few
CASRRGQSYEQYF
TGTGCCAGCAGACGCGGACAGTCCTACGAGCAGTACTTC
>-|TRBJ2-7|TRBV6-2/TRBV6-3|-
CASSHSYEQYF
TGTGCCAGCAGCCACAGCTACGAGCAGTACTTC
>-|TRBJ1-3|TRBV19|-
CASKSRGSGNTIYF
TGTGCCAGTAAGAGCAGAGGGTCTGGAAACACCATATATTTT
>-|TRBJ2-7|TRBV2|-
CASGRAAYEQYF
TGTGCCAGCGGCCGGGCTGCCTACGAGCAGTACTTC
>TRBD2|TRBJ2-3|TRBV9|-
CASSVGGGSGGVGDTQYF
TGTGCCAGCAGCGTCGGCGGCGGTAGCGGGGGGGTAGGCGATACGCAGTATTTT
>TRBD1|TRBJ2-1|TRBV5-1|-
CASSFVPTGGNEQFF
TGCGCCAGCAGCTTCGTTCCTACAGGGGGCAATGAGCAGTTCTTC
>-|TRBJ1-4|TRBV4-1|few
CASSQGHTVGDLNEKLFF
TGCGCCAGCAGCCAAGGCCACACCGTCGGTGATCTAAATGAAAAACTGTTTTTT
>-|TRBJ1-5|TRBV10-2|-
CASSESKADNQPQHF
TGCGCCAGCAGTGAGTCGAAGGCAGACAATCAGCCCCAGCATTTT
>TRBD1|TRBJ1-3|TRBV28|-
CASEPGQLSGNTIYF
TGTGCCAGTGAACCGGGACAGCTCTCTGGAAACACCATATATTTT
>-|TRBJ2-2|TRBV5-1|-
CASSLAVGVAGELFF
TGCGCCAGCAGCTTGGCCGTGGGGGTGGCCGGGGAGCTGTTTTTT
>TRBD2|TRBJ2-2|TRBV5-1|-
CASSWTRASGGSTGELFF
TGCGCCAGCAGCTGGACCCGAGCTAGCGGGGGGAGCACCGGGGAGCTGTTTTTT
>-|TRBJ2-1|TRBV6-2/TRBV6-3|-
CASSFAGAGRYNEQFF
TGTGCCAGCAGCTTTGCCGGGGCAGGGAGATACAATGAGCAGTTCTTC
>-|TRBJ1-2|TRBV27|-
CASSLWGSLSGGYTF
TGTGCCAGCAGTTTATGGGGCTCTCTATCGGGGGGCTACACCTTC
>-|TRBJ1-4|TRBV19|-
CASSPRNRRRNEKLFF
TGTGCCAGTAGTCCCAGAAACAGGCGCAGGAATGAAAAACTGTTTTTT
>-|TRBJ2-1|TRBV28|-
CASRSKRLSGDNEQFF
TGTGCCAGCCGCTCGAAGAGGCTCTCGGGGGACAATGAGCAGTTCTTC
>TRBD1|TRBJ1-6|TRBV15|-
CATSRDGTGLSALHF
TGTGCCACCAGCAGAGATGGGACAGGGTTGAGTGCCCTCCACTTT
>TRBD2|TRBJ2-7|TRBV4-3|-
CASSQDSGLANEQYF
TGCGCCAGCAGCCAAGATTCCGGACTAGCGAACGAGCAGTACTTC
>-|TRBJ1-2|TRBV2|-
CASSDQRANYGYTF
TGTGCCAGCAGTGATCAGAGAGCTAACTATGGCTACACCTTC
>TRBD1|TRBJ2-2|TRBV10-1|-
CASRGQGDTGELFF
TGCGCCAGCAGGGGACAGGGAGACACCGGGGAGCTGTTTTTT
>TRBD1|TRBJ2-5|TRBV5-1|once
CASSPGGRGQETQYF
TGCGCCAGCAGCCCAGGGGGCAGAGGTCAAGAGACCCAGTACTTC
>-|TRBJ1-1|TRBV28|-
CASSFQAGEAFF
TGTGCCAGCAGTTTTCAAGCCGGTGAAGCTTTCTTT
>TRBD1|TRBJ1-4|TRBV19|-
CASSVVTGGPNEKLFF
TGTGCCAGTAGTGTAGTCACAGGGGGACCTAATGAAAAACTGTTTTTT
>-|TRBJ2-5|TRBV28|-
CASSYTAQETQYF
TGTGCCAGCAGTTACACAGCTCAAGAGACCCAGTACTTC
>TRBD1|TRBJ2-1|TRBV7-2|-
CASSLSGTGFYNEQFF
TGTGCCAGCAGCCTGTCCGGGACAGGGTTCTACAATGAGCAGTTCTTC
>-|TRBJ1-1|TRBV5-1|-
CASSLGRRDGTEAFF
TGCGCCAGCAGCTTGGGACGAAGGGATGGCACTGAAGCTTTCTTT
>-|TRBJ1-1|TRBV4-3|-
CASSQEPGGDTEAFF
TGCGCCAGCAGCCAAGAGCCCGGGGGAGACACTGAAGCTTTCTTT
>TRBD1|TRBJ2-7|TRBV30|-
CAWSKGTGTSEQYF
TGTGCCTGGAGTAAAGGGACAGGGACTTCCGAGCAGTACTTC
>-|TRBJ1-6|TRBV6-1|-
CASSEWRTANSPLHF
TGTGCCAGCAGTGAGTGGAGGACGGCCAATTCACCCCTCCACTTT
>TRBD1|TRBJ1-5|TRBV2|-
CASTTDRPSNQPQHF
TGTGCCAGCACTACGGACAGGCCGAGCAATCAGCCCCAGCATTTT
>-|TRBJ2-6|TRBV19|once
CASSSAGANVLTF
TGTGCCAGTAGTTCAGCTGGGGCCAACGTCCTGACTTTC
>TRBD1|TRBJ2-1|TRBV9|-
CASSSWTGIVDNEQFF
TGTGCCAGCAGCTCCTGGACAGGGATAGTTGACAATGAGCAGTTCTTC
>-|TRBJ2-7|TRBV3-1/TRBV3-2|-
CASSQAHEQYF
TGTGCCAGCAGCCAAGCACACGAGCAGTACTTC
>-|TRBJ1-5|TRBV28|-
CASKPGPQPQHF
TGTGCCAGCAAACCGGGCCCTCAGCCCCAGCATTTT
>TRBD1|TRBJ1-5|TRBV19|-
CASSKDRGSNQPQHF
TGTGCCAGTAGTAAAGACAGGGGTAGCAATCAGCCCCAGCATTTT
>TRBD2|TRBJ2-7|TRBV7-2|once
CASSLGLAGDEQYF
TGTGCCAGCAGCTTAGGGCTAGCGGGGGACGAGCAGTACTTC
>TRBD1|TRBJ1-5|TRBV6-6|-
CASRQNMGTGGQPQHF
TGTGCCAGCAGGCAGAACATGGGGACAGGAGGTCAGCCCCAGCATTTT
>-|TRBJ1-6|TRBV19|-
CASSVGADNSPLHF
TGTGCCAGCTCGGTCGGGGCCGATAATTCACCCCTCCACTTT
>TRBD1|TRBJ1-1|TRBV11-2|-
CASSAGQGNTEAFF
TGTGCCAGCAGCGCTGGACAGGGGAACACTGAAGCTTTCTTT
>TRBD2|TRBJ2-3|TRBV4-2|-
CASSQEGGGATDTQYF
TGTGCCAGCAGCCAAGAAGGCGGGGGGGCCACAGATACGCAGTATTTT
>TRBD2|TRBJ2-5|TRBV30|-
CAWSRIAGGETQYF
TGTGCCTGGAGTCGAATAGCGGGGGGCGAGACCCAGTACTTC
>TRBD1|TRBJ1-1|TRBV15|-
CATSREGGQEAFF
TGTGCCACCAGCAGAGAGGGGGGACAGGAAGCTTTCTTT
>-|TRBJ2-1|TRBV19|-
CASKGASSYNEQFF
TGTGCCAGTAAAGGGGCTTCCTCCTACAATGAGCAGTTCTTC
>-|TRBJ2-5|TRBV12-3/TRBV12-4|-
CASSLSETQYF
TGTGCCAGCAGTTTATCGGAGACCCAGTACTTC
>-|TRBJ2-5|TRBV20-1|-
CSASLGPGETQYF
TGCAGTGCTAGTTTGGGGCCCGGGGAGACCCAGTACTTC
>-|TRBJ1-5|TRBV3-1/TRBV3-2|-
CASSQSGVSNQPQHF
TGTGCCAGCAGCCAATCGGGGGTGAGCAATCAGCCCCAGCATTTT
>TRBD1|TRBJ1-2|TRBV24-1|once
CATSDRTPGQGQGYTF
TGTGCCACCAGTGATCGGACTCCCGGACAGGGACAAGGCTACACCTTC
>TRBD2|TRBJ2-1|TRBV4-3|-
CASSQAGPGLAGGGHNEQFF
TGCGCCAGCAGCCAAGCCGGGCCGGGACTAGCGGGGGGGGGCCACAATGAGCAGTTCTTC
>TRBD1|TRBJ2-7|TRBV29-1|-
CSVADRFNEQYF
TGCAGCGTTGCGGACAGGTTCAACGAGCAGTACTTC
>TRBD1|TRBJ1-1|TRBV7-9|-
CASSPRTGGTEAFF
TGTGCCAGCAGCCCACGGACAGGGGGCACTGAAGCTTTCTTT
>TRBD1|TRBJ1-2|TRBV4-1|-
CASSQDRQGYYGYTF
TGCGCCAGCAGCCAGGACAGACAGGGGTACTATGGCTACACCTTC
>TRBD1|TRBJ1-3|TRBV9|-
CASSVGQGNSGNTIYF
TGTGCCAGCAGCGTAGGACAGGGAAACTCTGGAAACACCATATATTTT
>-|TRBJ1-1|TRBV19|-
CASSSTGLNTEAFF
TGTGCCAGTAGTTCAACAGGGTTGAACACTGAAGCTTTCTTT
>TRBD1|TRBJ1-6|TRBV7-9|few
CASSLQGADNSPLHF
TGTGCCAGCAGCTTACAGGGGGCTGATAATTCACCCCTCCACTTT
>-|TRBJ2-3|TRBV7-9|-
CASSPLVSTDTQYF
TGTGCCAGCAGCCCCCTTGTCAGCACAGATACGCAGTATTTT
>TRBD2|TRBJ2-1|TRBV15|-
CATHPLAGEGNEQFF
TGTGCCACTCATCCACTAGCGGGGGAGGGTAATGAGCAGTTCTTC
>-|TRBJ2-5|TRBV4-2|-
CASSNRDRKETQYF
TGTGCCAGCAGCAACAGGGACCGAAAAGAGACCCAGTACTTC
>-|TRBJ1-1|TRBV27|-
CASSLIPDLNTEAFF
TGTGCCAGCAGTTTAATCCCCGATTTGAACACTGAAGCTTTCTTT
>TRBD1|TRBJ2-2|TRBV5-1|-
CASSPRTGANTGELFF
TGCGCCAGCAGCCCGAGGACAGGGGCGAACACCGGGGAGCTGTTTTTT